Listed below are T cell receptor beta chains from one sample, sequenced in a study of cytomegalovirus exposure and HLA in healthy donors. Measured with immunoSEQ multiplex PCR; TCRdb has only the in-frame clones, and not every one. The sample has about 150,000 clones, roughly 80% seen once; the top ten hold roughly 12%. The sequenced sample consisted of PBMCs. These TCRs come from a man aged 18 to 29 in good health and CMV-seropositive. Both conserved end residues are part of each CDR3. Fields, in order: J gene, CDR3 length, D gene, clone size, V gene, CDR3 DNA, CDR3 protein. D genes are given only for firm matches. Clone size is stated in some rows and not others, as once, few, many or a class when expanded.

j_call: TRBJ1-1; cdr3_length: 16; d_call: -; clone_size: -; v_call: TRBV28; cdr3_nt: TGTGCCAGCAGTTCCGCAGGGGATTCGAGAAACACTGAAGCTTTCTTT; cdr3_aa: CASSSAGDSRNTEAFF
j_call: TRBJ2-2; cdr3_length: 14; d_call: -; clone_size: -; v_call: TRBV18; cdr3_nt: TGTGCCAGCTCACCACGCGGGGTAACCGGGGAGCTGTTTTTT; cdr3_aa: CASSPRGVTGELFF
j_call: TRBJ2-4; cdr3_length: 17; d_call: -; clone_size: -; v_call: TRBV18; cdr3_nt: TGTGCCAGCTCACCTTATGGTGGAGGATTATCCAAAAACATTCAGTACTTC; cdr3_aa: CASSPYGGGLSKNIQYF
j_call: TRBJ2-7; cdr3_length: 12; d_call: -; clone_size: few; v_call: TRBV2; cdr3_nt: TGTGCCATCACAGGGAGACGGGACGAGCAGTACTTC; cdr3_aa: CAITGRRDEQYF
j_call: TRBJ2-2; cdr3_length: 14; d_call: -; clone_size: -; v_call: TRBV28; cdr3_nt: TGTGCCAGCAAGACGGGACAGAACACCGGGGAGCTGTTTTTT; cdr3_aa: CASKTGQNTGELFF
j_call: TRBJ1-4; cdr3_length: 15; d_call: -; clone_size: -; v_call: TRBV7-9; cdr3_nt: TGTGCCAGCAGCTTAGGTGGCTCAAGTAATGAAAAACTGTTTTTT; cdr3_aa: CASSLGGSSNEKLFF
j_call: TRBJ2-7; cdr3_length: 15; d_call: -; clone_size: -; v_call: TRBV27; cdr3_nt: TGTGCCAGCAGTTTCGGGCAGGGGTCCGCCTACGAGCAGTACTTC; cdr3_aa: CASSFGQGSAYEQYF
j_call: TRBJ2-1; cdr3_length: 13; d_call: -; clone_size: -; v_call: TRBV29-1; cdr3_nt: TGCAGCGTTGAAGGGCAAGCGGTGGGTGAGCAGTTCTTC; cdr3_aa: CSVEGQAVGEQFF
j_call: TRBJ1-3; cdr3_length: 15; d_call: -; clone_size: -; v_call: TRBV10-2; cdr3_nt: TGCGCCAGCAGTGGGCACAACCCCTCTGGAAACACCATATATTTT; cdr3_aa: CASSGHNPSGNTIYF
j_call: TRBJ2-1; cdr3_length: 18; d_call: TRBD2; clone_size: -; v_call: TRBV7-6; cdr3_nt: TGTGCCAGCAGCCCGGGACTAGCTGAACATATCCTCGGCAATGAGCAGTTCTTC; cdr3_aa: CASSPGLAEHILGNEQFF
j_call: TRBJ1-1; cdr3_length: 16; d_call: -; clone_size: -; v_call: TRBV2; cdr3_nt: TGTGCCAGCACGTGGAGGAGGGAGGGAGGAAACACTGAAGCTTTCTTT; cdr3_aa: CASTWRREGGNTEAFF
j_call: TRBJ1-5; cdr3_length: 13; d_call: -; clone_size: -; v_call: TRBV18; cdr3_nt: TGTGCCAGCTCACCATTCGAGTATCAGCCCCAGCATTTT; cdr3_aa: CASSPFEYQPQHF
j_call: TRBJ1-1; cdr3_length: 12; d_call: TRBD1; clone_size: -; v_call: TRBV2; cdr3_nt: TGTGCCAGCAGTGAAGACAGGGGCCCAGCTTTCTTT; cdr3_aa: CASSEDRGPAFF
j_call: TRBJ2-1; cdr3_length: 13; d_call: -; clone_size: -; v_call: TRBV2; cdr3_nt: TGTGCCAGCCTGCAGGGCTCCTACAATGAGCAGTTCTTC; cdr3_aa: CASLQGSYNEQFF
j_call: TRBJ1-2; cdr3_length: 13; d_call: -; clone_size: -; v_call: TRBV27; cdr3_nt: TGTGCCAGCAGTTTTAGTGCGATCTATGGCTACACCTTC; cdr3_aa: CASSFSAIYGYTF
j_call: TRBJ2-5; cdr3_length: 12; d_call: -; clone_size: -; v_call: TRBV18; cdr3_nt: TGTGCCAGCTCACCACTCGGGGAGACCCAGTACTTC; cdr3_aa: CASSPLGETQYF
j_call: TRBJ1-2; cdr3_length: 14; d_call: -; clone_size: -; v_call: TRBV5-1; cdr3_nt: TGCGCCAGCAGCTCAAACATCCTTAACTATGGCTACACCTTC; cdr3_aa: CASSSNILNYGYTF